The entry that follows covers one T cell receptor (beta chain) sequence. Its target is not known. TCRdb's table, derived via immunoSEQ multiplex PCR, lists solely in-frame clones and lacks some. Found here are some 170,000 clones, approximately 90% of them singletons; the top ten hold about 3%. The sample belongs to a study of T cell responses to AZD1222 COVID-19 vaccine. The study, taken as a whole, reports: Donors were largely white British and mainly female; clonal diversity was possibly underestimated. Researchers took repertoire samples only after the peak T cell response had come. CD4 TCRs associated with vaccination spanned spike, dominating at 160-218 and 743-854.

The CDR3 runs 14 residues. J was trimmed by 8 bases and V by 6 bases; bases with no gene match: 6. CDR1 and CDR2 from the germline V gene are SNHLY and FYNNEI. The sequence was collected from an adult in good health. The rearrangement uses TRBV2 and TRBJ2-1, with 11 nucleotides matching TRBD2. The material sequenced was peripheral blood, taken on day 0 of AZD1222 vaccination. CDR3 nucleotides: TGTGCCAGCAGCATAGCGGGAGGGGGTTATGAGCAGTTCTTC. This codes for CASSIAGGGYEQFF.